The 16 T cell receptor beta chains below come from one sample, sequenced in a study of shared clonotypes between healthy human individuals. Profiling relied on immunoSEQ multiplex PCR, and the TCRdb table lists in-frame clones only, not all of them. The sample includes about a million clones, approximately 80% of them seen just once. The material sequenced was memory CD4+ T cells sorted from blood. Subset: CD45RA-negative fraction. The receptors derive from a man aged 18 to 30 in good health.

The table lists this clone with many counts. The gene calls are TRBV7-8 and TRBJ2-5; D perhaps matches TRBD2 (5 bases). V was trimmed by 4 bases and J by 2 bases, leaving 11 bases between them. CDR1 and CDR2 from the germline V gene are SGHVS and FQNEAQ. The CDR3 length is 14 residues. DNA for the CDR3: TGTGCCAGCAGCTCCACTCCGGGACAAGAGACCCAGTACTTC. Amino acids: CASSSTPGQETQYF.

This rearrangement joins TRBV7-8 to TRBJ2-7; 12 bases match TRBD1. Looked up from germline, CDR1 is SGHVS and CDR2 is FQNEAQ. The CDR3 totals 15 residues. The V and J ends lost 5 bases and 4 bases, in that order; junction bases with no gene match: 6. CDR3 in DNA: TGTGCCAGCAGCGGGGGGACAGGGGGCAAGTACGAGCAGTACTTC. Protein sequence: CASSGGTGGKYEQYF. The whole variable domain, filled in from reference TRBV7-8 and TRBJ2-7, reads GAGVSQSPRYKVAKRGQDVALRCDPISGHVSLFWYQQALGQGPEFLTYFQNEAQLDKSGLPSDRFFAERPEGSVSTLKIQRTQQEDSAVYLCASSGGTGGKYEQYFGPGTRLTVT.

The chain combines TRBV10-3 with TRBJ2-5, with 15 bases identical to TRBD2. The germline gives CDR1 ENHRY, CDR2 SYGVKD. V lost 10 bases, J lost 2 bases, and 11 bases stayed unmatched. This CDR3 contains 17 residues. CDR3 region: CATSGTSGRWEQETQYF. The DNA of the CDR3 is TGTGCCACTTCCGGGACTAGCGGGAGGTGGGAACAAGAGACCCAGTACTTC.

The chain links TRBV10-3 to TRBJ2-7; a possible D gene is TRBD2 (6 bases). The germline V gene has CDR1 ENHRY and CDR2 SYGVKD. Trimming took off 8 bases at V and 3 bases at J, with 11 bases between the two ends. This CDR3 has 12 residues. CDR3 region: CAIGRTDYEQYF. The CDR3 region has the DNA TGTGCCATCGGGAGGACGGACTACGAGCAGTACTTC.

The chain is built from TRBV30 and TRBJ1-2; D gene ambiguous. Germline V gene lookup returns CDR1 GTSNPN and CDR2 SVGIG (reference sequence). CDR3 length equals 13 residues. V shed 4 bases and J shed 4 bases, with 13 bases lying between them. The CDR3, as DNA: TGTGCCTGGACAAGGGCAGAGAGCTATGGCTACACCTTC. Protein: CAWTRAESYGYTF.

The chain uses TRBV25-1 and TRBJ1-3; no firm D call. The CDR3 consists of 18 residues. V gave up 3 bases and J gave up 3 bases, with 21 bases separating them. Germline CDR1 MGHDK, CDR2 SYGVNS. As DNA, the CDR3 is TGTGCCAGCAGTGAGATCGGTGGCAGCCGGACTAGTGGAAACACCATATATTTT. It specifies CASSEIGGSRTSGNTIYF.

With respect to this clone: A much larger clone lies one base from this, so it may be a read error. The CDR3 region is CASSFTDTQYF. For the CDR3, the DNA is TGTGCCAGCAGTTTCACAGATACGCAGTATTTT. The chain joins TRBV28 to TRBJ2-3; D gene uncertain. Looked up from germline, CDR1 is MDHEN and CDR2 is SYDVKM. This CDR3 contains 11 residues. With 3 bases removed from V and 2 bases from J, the gap between germline ends came to 0 bases.

This clone was detected only once. The J gene is TRBJ2-1, the V gene TRBV12-5, with D perhaps TRBD2 (5 bases). The CDR3 sequence is 14 residues long. The ends were cut back, 6 bases at V and 13 bases at J, with 22 bases in the middle. Germline CDR1 is LGHNT and CDR2 is FRNRAP. The CDR3 DNA reads as TGTGCTAGTGGACTAGACTTGCTAGGGAATGGACAGTTCTTC. It encodes CASGLDLLGNGQFF.

The chain carries TRBV2 and TRBJ1-6; 8 positions match TRBD1. Germline loops: CDR1 SNHLY, CDR2 FYNNEI. The CDR3 runs 15 residues. After removal of 8 bases from V and 9 bases from J, the junction contained 12 bases not matched to a gene. The CDR3 loop reads CASSLSTGEVSPLHF. The CDR3 DNA reads TGTGCCAGCTCGCTTTCGACAGGGGAAGTTTCACCCCTCCACTTT.

The chain has TRBV28 and TRBJ2-5; D gene uncertain. The V gene's germline CDR1 is MDHEN and CDR2 SYDVKM. V lost 1 base and J lost 8, with 14 bases in between. The CDR3 runs to 14 residues. In DNA form, the CDR3 reads TGTGCCAGCAGTTTATATACTACCCCGCAAACCCAGTACTTC. Translation gives CASSLYTTPQTQYF.

V usage is TRBV11-2 and J usage is TRBJ1-1; 7 bases agree with TRBD1. With V trimmed by 3 bases and J by 4 bases, 8 bases remained unmatched. CDR3 length equals 15 residues. Germline V gives CDR1 SGHAT, CDR2 FQNNGV. The CDR3 coding sequence is TGTGCCAGCAGCTTCCAAGGGGGCGCGAGCACTGAAGCTTTCTTT. It yields the protein CASSFQGGASTEAFF.

To note about this clone: One junction end disagrees with the germline gene, perhaps due to a read error. The CDR3: CASSSSGTERGLLYEQYF. DNA of the CDR3: TGTGCCAGCAGTTCGTCCGGGACGGAAAGGGGACTCCTCTACGAGCAGTACTTC. This chain uses TRBV10-3 with TRBJ2-7, with D perhaps matching TRBD2 (6 bases). Per germline, CDR1 ENHRY and CDR2 SYGVKD. This CDR3 has 18 residues.

The sample holds a few counts of this clone. The rearrangement joins TRBV5-1 to TRBJ1-4; D is unresolved. The CDR3 contains 13 residues. Trimming removed 0 bases at V and 6 bases at J, with 6 bases between. Germline CDR1 reads SGHRS; CDR2 reads YFSETQ. In DNA form, the CDR3 reads TGCGCCAGCAGCTTGGGGGCAGATGAAAAACTGTTTTTT. Translating it yields CASSLGADEKLFF.

This chain connects TRBV29-1 to TRBJ2-5; no firm D call. There are 11 residues in the CDR3. Trimming removed 2 bases from V and 3 bases from J, with 4 bases in between. Per the germline V gene, CDR1 is SQVTM and CDR2 is ANQGSEA. The CDR3: CSVERKETQYF. CDR3 DNA sequence: TGCAGCGTTGAAAGGAAAGAGACCCAGTACTTC.

This clone came up a few times. A junction end diverges from the germline sequence, so it may reflect a read error. J is TRBJ1-3 and V is TRBV7-7; D gene ambiguous. This CDR3 is 13 amino acids long. CDR1 SSHAT and CDR2 FNYEAQ come from the germline V gene (reference sequence). The CDR3: CASSSDEGNTIYF. CDR3 DNA: TGTGCTAGCAGCTCCGACGAGGGAAACACCATATATTTT. Looking up the rest from reference TRBV7-7 and TRBJ1-3 gives the full variable domain: GAGVSQSPRYKVTKRGQDVTLRCDPISSHATLYWYQQALGQGPEFLTYFNYEAQPDKSGLPSDRFSAERPEGSISTLTIQRTEQRDSAMYRCASSSDEGNTIYFGEGSWLTVV.

CDR3 amino acids: CASSGAGTSGRTPSTGELFF. In DNA form, the CDR3 reads TGTGCCAGCAGCGGAGCCGGGACTAGCGGGAGGACTCCTAGCACCGGGGAGCTGTTTTTT. This chain uses TRBV9 with TRBJ2-2; 15 bases are a match to TRBD2. The V gene's germline CDR1 is SGDLS and CDR2 YYNGEE. This CDR3 is 20 amino acids long. V lost 3 bases and J lost 4; bases outside the gene matches: 13.